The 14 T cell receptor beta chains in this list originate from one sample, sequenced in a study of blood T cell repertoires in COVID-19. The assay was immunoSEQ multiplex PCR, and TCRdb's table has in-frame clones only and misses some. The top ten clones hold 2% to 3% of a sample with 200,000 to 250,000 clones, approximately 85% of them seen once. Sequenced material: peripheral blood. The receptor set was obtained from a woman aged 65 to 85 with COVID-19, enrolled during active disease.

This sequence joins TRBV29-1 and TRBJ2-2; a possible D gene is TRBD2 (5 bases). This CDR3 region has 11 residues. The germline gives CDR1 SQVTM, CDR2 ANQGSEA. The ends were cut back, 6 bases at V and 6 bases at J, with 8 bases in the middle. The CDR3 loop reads CSVQEAGELFF. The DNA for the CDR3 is TGCAGCGTGCAGGAGGCCGGGGAGCTGTTTTTT.

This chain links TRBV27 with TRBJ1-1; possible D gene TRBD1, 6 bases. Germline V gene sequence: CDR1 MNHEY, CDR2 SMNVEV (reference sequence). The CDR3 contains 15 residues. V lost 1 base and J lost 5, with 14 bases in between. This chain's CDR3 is CASSLWRGQGTEAFF. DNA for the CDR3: TGTGCCAGCAGTTTATGGCGGGGGCAGGGTACTGAAGCTTTCTTT.

The CDR3 nucleotides are TGCGCCAGCAGCGGAGGGTTTCGGATCCCCTATGGCTACACCTTC. Its translation is CASSGGFRIPYGYTF. This chain links TRBV5-1 with TRBJ1-2; no firm D call. This CDR3 spans 15 amino acids. Trimming stripped 4 bases from V and 4 bases from J, with 17 bases between. Germline V CDR1 and CDR2: SGHRS, YFSETQ.

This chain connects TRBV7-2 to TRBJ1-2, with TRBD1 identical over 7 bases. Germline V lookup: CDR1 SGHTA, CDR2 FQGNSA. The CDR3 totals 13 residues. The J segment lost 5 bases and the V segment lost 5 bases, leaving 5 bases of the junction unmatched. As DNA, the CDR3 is TGTGCCAGCAGCCAACAGGGGTGGTATGGCTACACCTTC. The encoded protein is CASSQQGWYGYTF.

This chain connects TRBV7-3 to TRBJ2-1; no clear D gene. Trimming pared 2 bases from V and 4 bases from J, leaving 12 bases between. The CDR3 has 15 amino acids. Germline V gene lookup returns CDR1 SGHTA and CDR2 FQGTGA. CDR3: CASSLGLVTYNEQFF. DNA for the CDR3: TGTGCCAGCAGCTTAGGCCTAGTTACGTACAATGAGCAGTTCTTC. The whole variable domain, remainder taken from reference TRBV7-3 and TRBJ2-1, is GAGVSQTPSNKVTEKGKYVELRCDPISGHTALYWYRQSLGQGPEFLIYFQGTGAADDSGLPNDRFFAVRPEGSVSTLKIQRTERGDSAVYLCASSLGLVTYNEQFFGPGTRLTVL.

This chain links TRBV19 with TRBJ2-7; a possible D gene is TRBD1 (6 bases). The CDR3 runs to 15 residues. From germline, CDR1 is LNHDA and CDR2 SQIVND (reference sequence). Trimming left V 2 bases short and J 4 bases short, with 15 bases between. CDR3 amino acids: CASSIRGTEPYEQYF. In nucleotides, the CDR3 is TGTGCCAGTAGTATAAGGGGGACGGAGCCTTACGAGCAGTACTTC.

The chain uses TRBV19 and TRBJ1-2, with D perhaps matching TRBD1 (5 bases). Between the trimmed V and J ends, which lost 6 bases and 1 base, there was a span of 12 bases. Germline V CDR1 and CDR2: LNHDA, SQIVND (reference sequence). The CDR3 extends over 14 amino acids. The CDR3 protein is CASRPRQGNYGYTF. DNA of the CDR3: TGTGCCAGTAGACCAAGGCAGGGTAACTATGGCTACACCTTC.

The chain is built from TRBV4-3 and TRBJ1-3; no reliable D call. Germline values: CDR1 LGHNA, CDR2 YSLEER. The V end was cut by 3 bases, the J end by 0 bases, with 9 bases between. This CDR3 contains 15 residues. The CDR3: CASSQIQLSGNTIYF. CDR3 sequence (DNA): TGCGCCAGCAGCCAGATACAGCTCTCTGGAAACACCATATATTTT.

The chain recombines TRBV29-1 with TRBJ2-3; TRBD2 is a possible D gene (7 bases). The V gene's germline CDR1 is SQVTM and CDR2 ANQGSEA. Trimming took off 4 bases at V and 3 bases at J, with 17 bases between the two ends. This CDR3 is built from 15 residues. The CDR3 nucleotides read TGCAGCGTTGGGGGCGGGGGCATGAGTACAGATACGCAGTATTTT. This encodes CSVGGGGMSTDTQYF.

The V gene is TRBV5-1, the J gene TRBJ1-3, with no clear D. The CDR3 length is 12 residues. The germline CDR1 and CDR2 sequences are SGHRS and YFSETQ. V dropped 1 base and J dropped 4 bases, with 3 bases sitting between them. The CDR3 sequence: CASSLTGNTIYF. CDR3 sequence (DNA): TGCGCCAGCAGCTTGACAGGAAACACCATATATTTT.

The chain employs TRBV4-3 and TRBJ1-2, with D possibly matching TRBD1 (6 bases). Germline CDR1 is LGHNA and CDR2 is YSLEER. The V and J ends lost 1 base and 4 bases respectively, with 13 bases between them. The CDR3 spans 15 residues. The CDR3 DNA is TGCGCCAGCAGCCAAGGACAGGCTGGCTTCTATGGCTACACCTTC. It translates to CASSQGQAGFYGYTF.

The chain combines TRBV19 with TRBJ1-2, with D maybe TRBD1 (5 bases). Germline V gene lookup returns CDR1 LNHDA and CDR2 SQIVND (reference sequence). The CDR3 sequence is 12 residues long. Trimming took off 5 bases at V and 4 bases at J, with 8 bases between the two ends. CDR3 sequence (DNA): TGTGCCAGTAGTTTCGACAGCTATGGCTACACCTTC. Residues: CASSFDSYGYTF. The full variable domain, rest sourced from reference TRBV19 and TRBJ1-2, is DGGITQSPKYLFRKEGQNVTLSCEQNLNHDAMYWYRQDPGQGLRLIYYSQIVNDFQKGDIAEGYSVSREKKESFPLTVTSAQKNPTAFYLCASSFDSYGYTFGSGTRLTVV.

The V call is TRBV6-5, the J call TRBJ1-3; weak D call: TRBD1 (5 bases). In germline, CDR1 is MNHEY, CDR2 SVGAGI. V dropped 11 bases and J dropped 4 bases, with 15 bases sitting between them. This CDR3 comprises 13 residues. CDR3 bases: TGTGCCGGACAAAACAGTGGAGGAAACACCATATATTTT. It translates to CAGQNSGGNTIYF.

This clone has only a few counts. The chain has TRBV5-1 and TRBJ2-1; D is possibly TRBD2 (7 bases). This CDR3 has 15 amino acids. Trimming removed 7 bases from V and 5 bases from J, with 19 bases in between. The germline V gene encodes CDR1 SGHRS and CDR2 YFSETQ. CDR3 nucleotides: TGCGCCAGCGCGTCGGAAAGCGGGGACAACAATGAGCAGTTCTTC. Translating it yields CASASESGDNNEQFF. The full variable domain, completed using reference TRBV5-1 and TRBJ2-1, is KAGVTQTPRYLIKTRGQQVTLSCSPISGHRSVSWYQQTPGQGLQFLFEYFSETQRNKGNFPGRFSGRQFSNSRSEMNVSTLELGDSALYLCASASESGDNNEQFFGPGTRLTVL.